This T cell receptor (beta chain) was profiled in a study of T-cell memory formation after mild COVID-19. Study information: Largely donor-specific TCR clusters were found. Whole-study findings and limits: Contracting CD4+ clones lay largely in CM and EM, with CD8+ ones residing in EMRA. Researchers found some responding clones in pre-infection memory, a sign that cross-reactive memory joined.

TCRalpha and TCRbeta libraries used 5'RACE with constant-segment primers and UMIs. TCRdb redid the calling of the 5' RACE reads with MiXCR, one entry per CDR3 protein. The sample includes 250,000 to 300,000 distinct CDR3 sequences, roughly 15% of them seen just once. This clonotype was seen a few times. Its antigen is as yet unknown. The V end was cut by 4 bases, the J end by 3 bases, with 6 bases between. Germline V gives CDR1 MGHRA, CDR2 YSYEKL. CDR3 size: 12 residues. The specimen was PBMCs or a T cell subset sorted from them (not recorded which). The V call is TRBV4-1, the J call TRBJ1-1; D gene unclear. This clonotype was obtained from a young man who had mild COVID-19 (a few samples of this study predate the infection). Cell type and time point are not known. CDR3 sequence: CASSLPYTEAFF. CDR3 in DNA: TGCGCCAGCAGCCTGCCCTACACTGAAGCTTTCTTT.